These 25 T cell receptor beta chains originate from one sample sequenced in a study of CD8+ T cells in alopecia areata. As the sequencing template, cDNA was produced by extracting RNA and reverse transcribing it. Assay: immunoSEQ multiplex PCR; the TCRdb copy retains only in-frame clones and omits some. The sample records more than 100,000 clones, around 56% being singletons. Stated treatment: oral pan-JAK inhibitor, 5-10 mg twice daily. The sequences come from CD4+ T cells sorted from blood, collected at week 4, from a patient treated with tofacitinib. Every receptor here comes from a human donor with alopecia areata.

V and J are TRBV10-3 and TRBJ2-7; no reliable D call. The V end was cut by 0 bases, the J end by 2 bases, with 2 bases between. CDR1 and CDR2 from the germline V gene are ENHRY and SYGVKD. The CDR3 is 12 residues long. The CDR3 reads CAISESPYEQYF. Here the CDR3 DNA reads TGTGCCATCAGTGAGTCCCCCTACGAGCAGTACTTC.

V is TRBV30 and J is TRBJ1-1, with 7 bases that match TRBD1. After removal of 3 bases from V and 6 bases from J, the junction contained 7 bases not matched to a gene. Germline V CDR1 and CDR2: GTSNPN, SVGIG (reference sequence). There are 13 residues in the CDR3. Here the CDR3 DNA reads TGTGCCTGGAGACCAGACAGGGTCGCTGAAGCTTTCTTT. It encodes CAWRPDRVAEAFF.

The V gene is TRBV29-1, the J gene TRBJ1-2; no firm D call. V lost 1 base and J lost 0, with 12 bases in between. This CDR3 contains 15 residues. Germline V gene lookup returns CDR1 SQVTM and CDR2 ANQGSEA. CDR3 nucleotides: TGCAGCGTTGAAGGGAGTCCCGCAGCTAACTATGGCTACACCTTC. Residues: CSVEGSPAANYGYTF.

The rearrangement joins TRBV4-1 to TRBJ1-1; 9 nucleotides align to TRBD1. J gave up 1 base and V 5 bases, and 8 bases lay outside the gene matches. The germline V gene has CDR1 MGHRA and CDR2 YSYEKL. This CDR3 contains 16 residues. DNA of the CDR3: TGCGCCAGCAGCAAAGGACAGGGGAACGAGAACACTGAAGCTTTCTTT. Translating gives CASSKGQGNENTEAFF.

The chain carries TRBV6-5 and TRBJ2-2; 9 bases align to TRBD1. Unmatched junction bases numbered 2, after V lost 5 bases and J lost 1 base. The CDR3 is 15 amino acids. The germline V gene has CDR1 MNHEY and CDR2 SVGAGI. This chain's CDR3 is CASSGQGKNTGELFF. DNA for the CDR3: TGTGCCAGCAGTGGACAGGGGAAGAACACCGGGGAGCTGTTTTTT.

This clone was recorded once. The rearrangement uses TRBV30 and TRBJ2-1; the D gene is possibly TRBD1 (6 bases). V was clipped by 3 bases and J by 7 bases, with 16 bases between them. Germline assignment: CDR1 GTSNPN and CDR2 SVGIG (reference sequence). The CDR3 totals 14 residues. CDR3 sequence: CAWSSGTKRNEQFF. The CDR3 DNA follows: TGTGCCTGGAGCTCCGGGACAAAAAGGAATGAGCAGTTCTTC.

The V gene is TRBV30, the J gene TRBJ2-3, with 11 positions matching TRBD2. This CDR3 comprises 17 residues. The J segment lost 2 bases and the V segment lost 0 bases, leaving 7 bases of the junction unmatched. CDR1 is GTSNPN, CDR2 SVGIG, per germline (reference sequence). CDR3 protein: CAWSVRRTSGFTDTQYF. Here the CDR3 DNA reads TGTGCCTGGAGTGTCAGGAGGACTAGCGGGTTCACAGATACGCAGTATTTT.

This chain joins TRBV5-4 and TRBJ1-6, with TRBD1 matching 8 bases. Trimming at V came to 4 bases and at J to 5 bases, leaving 5 bases not matched to a gene. CDR1 is SGHNT and CDR2 is YYREEE in the germline V gene (reference sequence). This CDR3 contains 15 residues. CDR3 DNA: TGTGCCAGCAGCGTACCGACAGGGGATAATTCACCCCTCCACTTT. It is translated as CASSVPTGDNSPLHF. Combining the CDR3 with reference TRBV5-4 and TRBJ1-6 gives the whole variable domain ETGVTQSPTHLIKTRGQQVTLRCSSQSGHNTVSWYQQALGQGPQFIFQYYREEENGRGNFPPRFSGLQFPNYSSELNVNALELDDSALYLCASSVPTGDNSPLHFGNGTRLTVT.

The CDR3 sequence: CASSPTSGGSYEQYF. The CDR3 bases are TGCGCCAGCAGCCCTACTAGCGGGGGATCCTACGAGCAGTACTTC. J is TRBJ2-7 and V is TRBV5-1, with TRBD2 matching over 11 bases. This CDR3 comprises 15 residues. V was clipped by 4 bases and J by 1 base; unmatched bases: 4. Per germline, CDR1 SGHRS and CDR2 YFSETQ. The full variable domain, rest sourced from reference TRBV5-1 and TRBJ2-7, is KAGVTQTPRYLIKTRGQQVTLSCSPISGHRSVSWYQQTPGQGLQFLFEYFSETQRNKGNFPGRFSGRQFSNSRSEMNVSTLELGDSALYLCASSPTSGGSYEQYFGPGTRLTVT.

This clone was seen just once. This chain uses TRBV5-1 with TRBJ2-3; 8 bases are shared with TRBD1. Germline V lookup: CDR1 SGHRS, CDR2 YFSETQ. This CDR3 is built from 16 residues. The V and J ends lost 0 bases and 0 bases, in that order; junction bases with no gene match: 3. CDR3 nucleotides: TGCGCCAGCAGCTTGGGGACAGGGCTTAGCACAGATACGCAGTATTTT. It codes for CASSLGTGLSTDTQYF.

This clone was seen a few times. The chain joins TRBV5-1 to TRBJ2-5, with a weak D call TRBD1 (6 bases). The CDR3 covers 14 residues. V was clipped by 6 bases and J by 5 bases, with 17 bases between them. Germline CDR1 and CDR2: SGHRS and YFSETQ. This chain's CDR3 is CASTPQGVVETQYF. The CDR3 coding sequence is TGCGCCAGCACCCCACAGGGTGTAGTCGAGACCCAGTACTTC.

The chain carries TRBV27 and TRBJ1-6; D not resolved. Germline-derived CDR1 and CDR2 are MNHEY and SMNVEV (reference sequence). Trimming stripped 5 bases from V and 7 bases from J, with 12 bases between. CDR3 length: 14 residues. CDR3 nucleotides: TGTGCCAGCAGTCCGACGACGGTCAATTCACCCCTCCACTTT. Amino acids: CASSPTTVNSPLHF.

In nucleotides, the CDR3 is TGCAGCGCCTCGGACAGGGTTTTCAATGAGCAGTTCTTC. Protein sequence: CSASDRVFNEQFF. This chain connects TRBV29-1 to TRBJ2-1; 8 positions match TRBD1. V lost 7 bases and J lost 6; bases outside the gene matches: 8. Germline assignment: CDR1 SQVTM and CDR2 ANQGSEA. The CDR3 is 13 residues long.

The rearrangement links TRBV23-1 to TRBJ1-2, with 7 bases aligning to TRBD1. TRBV23-1 is placed among ORFs of uncertain function. This CDR3 comprises 14 residues. V lost 4 bases to trimming and J lost 6 bases; unmatched junction nucleotides: 8. DNA of the CDR3: TGCGCCAGCAGTCGTCCCCTAGGGGGCCATGGCTACACCTTC. This translates into CASSRPLGGHGYTF.

The chain recombines TRBV7-9 with TRBJ2-1, with 11 bases that match TRBD2. J gave up 9 bases and V 5 bases, and 6 bases lay outside the gene matches. Germline CDR1 reads SEHNR; CDR2 reads FQNEAQ (reference sequence). This CDR3 has 14 amino acids. The CDR3 nucleotides are TGTGCCAGCAGCCCGACCGGACTAGCGGGTGAGCAGTTCTTC. Translated: CASSPTGLAGEQFF.

The chain joins TRBV29-1 to TRBJ2-7; TRBD1 agrees at 8 bases. This CDR3 region has 13 residues. J gave up 2 bases and V 6 bases, and 6 bases lay outside the gene matches. Germline V lookup: CDR1 SQVTM, CDR2 ANQGSEA. This chain's CDR3 is CSVQGAAPYEQYF. CDR3 sequence (DNA): TGCAGCGTCCAGGGGGCGGCCCCCTACGAGCAGTACTTC.

The V gene is TRBV30, the J gene TRBJ1-2; tentative D call: TRBD1 (5 bases). Germline CDR1 GTSNPN, CDR2 SVGIG (reference sequence). This CDR3 is 15 amino acids long. Deletions cut 8 bases from V and 8 bases from J, with 27 bases between. CDR3: CALGGTALLVGGYTF. Here the CDR3 DNA reads TGTGCCCTGGGTGGGACTGCCCTTTTGGTTGGCGGCTACACCTTC.

This clone has only a few counts. The chain couples TRBV6-1 to TRBJ2-3; tentative D call: TRBD2 (5 bases). The germline CDR1 and CDR2 sequences are MNHNS and SASEGT. The CDR3 consists of 14 residues. V was pared by 3 bases and J by 2 bases, with 9 bases between. CDR3 amino acids: CASSDPGSTDTQYF. For the CDR3, the DNA is TGTGCCAGCAGTGATCCGGGATCCACAGATACGCAGTATTTT.

The CDR3 region is CASRAGQNSNYGYTF. The CDR3, as DNA: TGTGCCAGCAGGGCCGGACAGAACTCTAACTATGGCTACACCTTC. The V and J genes are TRBV6-1 and TRBJ1-2, with a possible D match to TRBD1 (6 bases). Germline CDR1 and CDR2: MNHNS and SASEGT. The ends were cut back, 6 bases at V and 0 bases at J, with 14 bases in the middle. The CDR3 spans 15 residues.

V usage is TRBV29-1 and J usage is TRBJ1-2, with 9 nucleotides matching TRBD1. Germline V gene lookup returns CDR1 SQVTM and CDR2 ANQGSEA. The V segment lost 6 bases and the J segment 1 base; nucleotides outside the gene matches: 0. The CDR3 covers 12 residues. The CDR3 region has the DNA TGCAGCGTGGGACAGGGTAACTATGGCTACACCTTC. It is translated as CSVGQGNYGYTF.

The chain uses TRBV29-1 and TRBJ2-2; TRBD2 agrees at 10 bases. Germline CDR1 and CDR2: SQVTM and ANQGSEA. This CDR3 spans 14 amino acids. V lost 4 bases to trimming and J lost 1 base; unmatched junction nucleotides: 0. The CDR3 reads CSVGTSGNTGELFF. The DNA for the CDR3 is TGCAGCGTTGGGACTAGCGGGAACACCGGGGAGCTGTTTTTT.

The V gene is TRBV4-1, the J gene TRBJ2-1; weak D call: TRBD2 (6 bases). V was clipped by 2 bases and J by 6 bases, with 20 bases between them. The CDR3 sequence is 17 residues long. Per germline, CDR1 MGHRA and CDR2 YSYEKL. The chain's CDR3 is CASSQRLLDLEGNEQFF. DNA for the CDR3: TGCGCCAGCAGCCAAAGGTTACTCGACCTGGAGGGCAATGAGCAGTTCTTC.

V gene TRBV30 combines with J gene TRBJ1-5; D possibly corresponds to TRBD1 (6 bases). Trimming cost V 1 base and J 1 base, with 11 bases left between them. Germline assignment: CDR1 GTSNPN and CDR2 SVGIG (reference sequence). This CDR3 is built from 15 residues. CDR3 amino acids: CAWSAGGLSNQPQHF. The CDR3 bases are TGTGCCTGGAGTGCCGGGGGGCTGAGCAATCAGCCCCAGCATTTT.

In its sample, this clone was seen a few times. DNA of the CDR3: TGCAGCGTGGGACAGACAGGCAACTACGAGCAGTACTTC. Protein: CSVGQTGNYEQYF. The chain has TRBV29-1 and TRBJ2-7; TRBD1 aligns across 7 bases. Germline CDR1 SQVTM, CDR2 ANQGSEA. The CDR3 sequence is 13 residues long. Germline trimming cut 6 bases from V and 3 bases from J; bases unmatched to any gene: 8.

The chain employs TRBV29-1 and TRBJ2-1; tentatively, D is TRBD1 or TRBD2 (6 bases each). The V end lost 7 bases, the J end lost 7 bases, and 14 bases lay between the germline ends. Looked up from germline, CDR1 is SQVTM and CDR2 is ANQGSEA. There are 12 residues in the CDR3. The CDR3 sequence: CSGAGQGNEQFF. As DNA, the CDR3 is TGCAGCGGCGCGGGGCAGGGGAATGAGCAGTTCTTC.